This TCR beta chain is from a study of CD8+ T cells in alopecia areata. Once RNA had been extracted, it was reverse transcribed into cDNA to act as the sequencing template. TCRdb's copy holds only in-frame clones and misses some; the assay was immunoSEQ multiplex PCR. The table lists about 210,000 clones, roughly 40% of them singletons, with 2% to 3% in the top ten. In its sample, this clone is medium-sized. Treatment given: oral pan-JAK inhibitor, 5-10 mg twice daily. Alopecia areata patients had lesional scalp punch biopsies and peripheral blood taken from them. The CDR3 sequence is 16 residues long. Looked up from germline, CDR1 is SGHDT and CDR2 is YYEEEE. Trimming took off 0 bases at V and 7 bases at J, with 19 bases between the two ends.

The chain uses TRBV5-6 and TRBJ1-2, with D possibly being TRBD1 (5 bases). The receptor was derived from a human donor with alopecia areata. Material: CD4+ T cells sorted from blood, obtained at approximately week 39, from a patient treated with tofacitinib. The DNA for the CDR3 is TGTGCCAGCAGCTTGGTGGAGTCAGGGATTTATGCTGGCTACACCTTC. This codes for CASSLVESGIYAGYTF. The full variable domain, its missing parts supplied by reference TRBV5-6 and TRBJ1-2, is DAGVTQSPTHLIKTRGQQVTLRCSPKSGHDTVSWYQQALGQGPQFIFQYYEEEERQRGNFPDRFSGHQFPNYSSELNVNALLLGDSALYLCASSLVESGIYAGYTFGSGTRLTVV.